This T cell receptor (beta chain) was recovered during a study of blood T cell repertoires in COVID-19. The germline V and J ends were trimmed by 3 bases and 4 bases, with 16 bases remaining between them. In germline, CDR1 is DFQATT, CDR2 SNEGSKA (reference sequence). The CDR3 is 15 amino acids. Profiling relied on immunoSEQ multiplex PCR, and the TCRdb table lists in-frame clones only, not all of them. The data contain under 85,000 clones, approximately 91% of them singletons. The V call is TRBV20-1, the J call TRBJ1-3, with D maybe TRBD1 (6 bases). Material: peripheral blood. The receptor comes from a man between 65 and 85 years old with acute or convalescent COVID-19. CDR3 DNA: TGCAGTGCTAGTAGCCAGGGGTGGGGGGGAAACACCATATATTTT. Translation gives CSASSQGWGGNTIYF.